A selection of T cell receptor beta chains follows, all from one sample in a study of blood T cells in healthy people across ages. In TCRdb, the 5' RACE reads were re-called with MiXCR into one record per CDR3 protein. The table includes about 970,000 distinct CDR3 sequences, just over 50% detected once. Source material: blood. These receptors were taken from a woman aged 55-69 years in good health. The CDR3 runs from the conserved cysteine through the conserved F or W. The order of the fields is D gene, V gene, J gene, clone size, CDR3 protein, CDR3 DNA. The D gene is left open where the match is weak. The size entry is marked missing in some rows and otherwise reads once, few, many or a size class.

>-|TRBV2|TRBJ2-3|-
CASKALGITDTQYF
TGTGCCAGCAAGGCCCTCGGTATCACAGATACGCAGTATTTT
>TRBD2|TRBV4-1|TRBJ2-2|-
CASSQDQVAGYTGELFF
TGCGCCAGCAGCCAAGATCAGGTAGCGGGATACACCGGGGAGCTGTTTTTT
>TRBD2|TRBV3-1|TRBJ2-5|few
CASSQVPPWSGGDAETQYF
TGTGCCAGCAGCCAAGTTCCCCCTTGGAGCGGGGGGGATGCGGAGACCCAGTACTTC
>-|TRBV5-4|TRBJ1-4|once
CASSSLTEGPNEKLFF
TGTGCCAGCAGCTCCTTGACAGAAGGCCCTAATGAAAAACTGTTTTTT
>-|TRBV28|TRBJ1-6|-
CASRNRASPRYSPLHF
TGTGCCAGCCGGAACAGGGCAAGTCCGAGATATTCACCCCTCCACTTT
>TRBD2|TRBV10-3|TRBJ2-1|few
CAISGGLAAGEQFF
TGTGCCATCAGTGGGGGACTAGCTGCCGGGGAGCAGTTCTTC
>TRBD2|TRBV19|TRBJ2-3|-
CATEVGGSTDTQYF
TGTGCCACTGAAGTGGGGGGGTCCACAGATACGCAGTATTTT
>-|TRBV2|TRBJ2-3|-
CASNREAGSTDTQYF
TGTGCCAGCAACAGGGAGGCTGGTAGCACAGATACGCAGTATTTT
>-|TRBV7-3|TRBJ2-5|-
CASSNRTRWETQYF
TGTGCCAGCAGCAACCGGACAAGGTGGGAGACCCAGTACTTC
>-|TRBV7-3|TRBJ2-7|-
CASSIWDGYEQYF
TGTGCCAGCAGCATCTGGGACGGTTACGAGCAGTACTTC
>TRBD2|TRBV6-2/TRBV6-3|TRBJ2-7|-
CASRPASGKGSYEQYF
TGTGCCAGCAGACCCGCTAGCGGAAAAGGCTCCTACGAGCAGTACTTC
>TRBD1|TRBV7-9|TRBJ1-5|few
CASSPGVGQDSNQPQHF
TGTGCCAGCAGCCCAGGGGTGGGACAGGACAGCAATCAGCCCCAGCATTTT
>TRBD2|TRBV4-3|TRBJ2-3|once
CASSQDLQRGESTDTQYF
TGCGCCAGCAGCCAAGATCTCCAGCGGGGGGAAAGCACAGATACGCAGTATTTT
>TRBD1|TRBV4-1|TRBJ2-7|-
CASSNDRGPNYEQYF
TGCGCCAGCAGCAATGACAGGGGGCCAAATTACGAGCAGTACTTC
>-|TRBV10-3|TRBJ1-6|few
CAISESSENSPLHF
TGTGCCATCAGTGAGTCGTCTGAGAATTCACCCCTCCACTTT
>-|TRBV14|TRBJ2-3|-
CASSQEALSTDTQYF
TGTGCCAGCAGCCAAGAGGCCCTAAGCACAGATACGCAGTATTTT
>-|TRBV7-9|TRBJ1-6|-
CASSLAWTANSPLHF
TGTGCCAGCAGCTTAGCGTGGACAGCTAATTCACCCCTCCACTTT
>-|TRBV5-1|TRBJ2-1|-
CASSPPRGGNEQFF
TGCGCCAGCAGCCCCCCTCGTGGCGGCAATGAGCAGTTCTTC
>TRBD1|TRBV29-1|TRBJ2-2|-
CSGTGTGPGELFF
TGCAGCGGGACCGGGACAGGGCCCGGGGAGCTGTTTTTT
>-|TRBV6-2/TRBV6-3|TRBJ1-5|-
CASSHDWVSQPQHF
TGTGCCAGCAGCCATGATTGGGTGAGTCAGCCCCAGCATTTT
>-|TRBV4-2|TRBJ2-7|-
CASSSTGSSYNEQYF
TGTGCCAGCAGCTCGACAGGTAGCTCCTACAATGAGCAGTACTTC
>-|TRBV28|TRBJ2-4|few
CASRRTVTTKNIQYF
TGTGCCAGCAGGCGGACAGTTACGACCAAAAACATTCAGTACTTC
>-|TRBV3-1|TRBJ2-7|few
CASSHRIGTLSYYEQYF
TGTGCCAGCAGCCATCGAATTGGGACGCTAAGTTATTACGAGCAGTACTTC
>-|TRBV15|TRBJ1-1|-
CATSSLPWDTEAFF
TGTGCCACCAGCAGCCTTCCATGGGACACTGAAGCTTTCTTT
>TRBD2|TRBV18|TRBJ2-7|-
CASSEPGLAEYEQYF
TGTGCCAGCTCAGAACCGGGACTAGCAGAATACGAGCAGTACTTC
>-|TRBV9|TRBJ2-5|-
CASSVGGSFGETQYF
TGTGCCAGCAGCGTGGGGGGCTCCTTTGGGGAGACCCAGTACTTC
>TRBD2|TRBV20-1|TRBJ2-5|-
CSARFRTSWETQYF
TGCAGTGCTAGATTTCGGACTAGCTGGGAGACCCAGTACTTC
>-|TRBV20-1|TRBJ2-2|-
CSARGHTGELFF
TGCAGTGCGAGGGGACACACCGGGGAGCTGTTTTTT
>-|TRBV20-1|TRBJ1-6|-
CSATDARPDWGNNSPLHF
TGCAGTGCCACGGACGCCCGCCCGGATTGGGGAAATAATTCACCCCTCCACTTT
>-|TRBV2|TRBJ1-2|-
CAKAIPSVYGYTF
TGTGCCAAGGCAATTCCCTCAGTTTATGGCTACACCTTC
>TRBD1|TRBV7-9|TRBJ2-3|-
CASSAGQGWDTQYF
TGTGCCAGCAGCGCTGGACAGGGTTGGGATACGCAGTATTTT
>-|TRBV3-1|TRBJ2-5|few
CASSPWVEETQYF
TGTGCCAGCAGCCCTTGGGTGGAAGAGACCCAGTACTTC
>-|TRBV15|TRBJ1-5|-
CATSVISQPQHF
TGTGCCACCAGCGTAATCAGTCAGCCCCAGCATTTT
>-|TRBV12-3/TRBV12-4|TRBJ2-6|few
CASSLAQMPIGANVLTF
TGTGCCAGCAGTTTAGCTCAAATGCCGATCGGGGCCAACGTCCTGACTTTC
>TRBD2|TRBV20-1|TRBJ2-3|-
CSARWTSGGFSTDAQYF
TGCAGTGCTAGGTGGACTAGCGGAGGGTTCAGCACAGATGCGCAGTATTTT
>-|TRBV7-8|TRBJ1-1|-
CASSLHIGTPNTEAFF
TGTGCCAGCAGCCTCCATATCGGGACACCGAACACTGAAGCTTTCTTT
>-|TRBV27|TRBJ2-3|-
CASSLYRVEDTQYF
TGTGCCAGCAGTTTATATAGGGTGGAGGATACGCAGTATTTT
>-|TRBV29-1|TRBJ1-5|-
CSVRDSNQPQHF
TGCAGCGTCCGGGACAGCAATCAGCCCCAGCATTTT
>-|TRBV25-1|TRBJ2-3|-
CASSESGGATDTQYF
TGTGCCAGCAGTGAATCCGGGGGCGCAACAGATACGCAGTATTTT
>-|TRBV27|TRBJ2-3|-
CASSLRQGYTDTQYF
TGTGCCAGCAGTCTCAGGCAGGGGTACACAGATACGCAGTATTTT
>-|TRBV4-2|TRBJ1-5|-
CASSQDRGDLNQPQHF
TGTGCCAGCAGCCAAGATCGGGGGGACCTCAATCAGCCCCAGCATTTT
>TRBD1|TRBV10-3|TRBJ2-3|-
CAGRTGDTQYF
TGTGCCGGCAGGACAGGAGATACGCAGTATTTT
>-|TRBV29-1|TRBJ2-3|once
CSVRQARGTDTQYF
TGCAGCGTGCGACAGGCGAGGGGCACAGATACGCAGTATTTT
>TRBD1|TRBV7-9|TRBJ2-1|-
CASSPARGQRSSSYNEQFF
TGTGCCAGCAGCCCCGCCAGGGGGCAGCGATCATCTAGTTACAATGAGCAGTTCTTC
>-|TRBV13|TRBJ2-6|few
CGSRSLGRSDVLTF
TGCGGCTCTCGATCCTTGGGCCGTTCCGACGTCCTGACTTTC
>-|TRBV29-1|TRBJ1-2|few
CSYQKGAGYTF
TGCAGCTACCAAAAGGGCGCTGGCTACACCTTC
>-|TRBV4-1|TRBJ2-1|-
CASSRDAGNEQFF
TGCGCCAGCAGCCGGGACGCAGGGAATGAGCAGTTCTTC
>-|TRBV5-5|TRBJ2-7|-
CASSTTWVTYEQYF
TGTGCCAGCAGCACTACTTGGGTAACCTACGAGCAGTACTTC
>-|TRBV20-1|TRBJ1-2|-
CSARVGRGITKANYGHTF
-
>-|TRBV28|TRBJ2-7|few
CASIPSGTYEQYF
TGTGCCAGCATTCCGTCGGGGACCTACGAGCAGTACTTC
>-|TRBV29-1|TRBJ1-2|-
CSVEGDYGYTF
TGCAGCGTTGAAGGGGACTATGGCTACACCTTC
>-|TRBV29-1|TRBJ1-1|-
CSVVPWSERTEAFF
TGCAGCGTTGTTCCCTGGTCGGAGAGAACTGAAGCTTTCTTT
>TRBD1|TRBV7-8|TRBJ1-1|-
CASSFRDSYTEAFF
TGTGCCAGCAGCTTCCGGGACAGCTACACTGAAGCTTTCTTT
>TRBD1|TRBV18|TRBJ2-5|-
CASSPFRGQEHRNWETQYF
TGTGCCAGCTCGCCCTTTAGGGGACAGGAACACCGGAATTGGGAGACCCAGTACTTC
>-|TRBV30|TRBJ2-1|-
CAWSGGGSYNEQFF
TGTGCCTGGAGTGGGGGAGGCTCCTACAATGAGCAGTTCTTC
>TRBD2|TRBV29-1|TRBJ2-1|few
CSVATSQSEQFF
TGCAGCGTTGCGACTAGCCAAAGTGAGCAGTTCTTC
>TRBD2|TRBV27|TRBJ2-5|-
CASSNRLAGGWEETQYF
TGTGCCAGCAGTAACCGACTAGCGGGAGGTTGGGAAGAGACCCAGTACTTC